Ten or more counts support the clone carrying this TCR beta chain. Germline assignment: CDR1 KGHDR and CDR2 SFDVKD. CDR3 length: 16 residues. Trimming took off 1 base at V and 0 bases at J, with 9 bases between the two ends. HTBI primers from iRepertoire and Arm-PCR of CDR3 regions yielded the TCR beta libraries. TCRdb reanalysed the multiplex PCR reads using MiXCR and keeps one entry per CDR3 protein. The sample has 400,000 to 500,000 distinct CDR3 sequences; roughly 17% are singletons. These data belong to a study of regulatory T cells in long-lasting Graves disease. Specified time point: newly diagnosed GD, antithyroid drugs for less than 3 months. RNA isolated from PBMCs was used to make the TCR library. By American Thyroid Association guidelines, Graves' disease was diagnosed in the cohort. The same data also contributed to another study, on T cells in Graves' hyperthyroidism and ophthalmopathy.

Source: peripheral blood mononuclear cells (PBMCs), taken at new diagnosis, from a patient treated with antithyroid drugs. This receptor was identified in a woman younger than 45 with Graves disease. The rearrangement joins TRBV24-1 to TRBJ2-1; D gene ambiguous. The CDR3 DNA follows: TGTGCCACCAGTGATTTATACGCAAGCTCCTACAATGAGCAGTTCTTC. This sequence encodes CATSDLYASSYNEQFF.